A single sample gave rise to the 22 T cell receptor beta chains below, sequenced in a study of blood T cell repertoires in COVID-19. This table comes from immunoSEQ multiplex PCR, and its TCRdb copy is limited to in-frame clones, with some not included. The sample carries approximately 300,000 clones, about 93% recorded once. Sequences were obtained from peripheral blood. These TCRs come from a woman in her 30s with COVID-19, enrolled during active disease.

The rearrangement joins TRBV14 to TRBJ1-1; 12 bases map to TRBD1. Germline CDR1 and CDR2: SGHDN and FVKESK. The V gene end was trimmed by 3 bases and the J gene end by 4 bases; junction bases not matched to a gene: 3. The CDR3 is made up of 15 amino acids. The CDR3 coding sequence is TGTGCCAGCAGCCACAGGGACAGGGGGCGCACTGAAGCTTTCTTT. It specifies CASSHRDRGRTEAFF.

The gene calls are TRBV29-1 and TRBJ1-1; D call uncertain. The CDR3 runs to 14 residues. Trimming pared 5 bases from V and 6 bases from J, leaving 19 bases between. CDR1 is SQVTM and CDR2 is ANQGSEA in the germline V gene. For the CDR3, the DNA is TGCAGCGTTTTGGCGTTAGCGGCGGACGCTGAAGCTTTCTTT. The encoded protein is CSVLALAADAEAFF.

The V gene is TRBV3-1 (or the pseudogene TRBV3-2), the J gene TRBJ2-1, with 8 nucleotides matching TRBD2. V lost 1 base to trimming and J lost 3 bases; unmatched junction nucleotides: 2. Germline CDR1 and CDR2: LGHDT and YNNKEL (reference sequence). CDR3 size: 15 residues. In nucleotides, the CDR3 is TGTGCCAGCAGCCAAGCGGGAGGGGGCTACAATGAGCAGTTCTTC. Translation: CASSQAGGGYNEQFF.

This clone was observed a single time. This chain joins TRBV5-4 and TRBJ2-3; D gene unclear. Trimming shortened V by 4 bases and J by 3 bases, and 9 bases separated the two germline ends. CDR3 length: 13 residues. In germline, CDR1 is SGHNT, CDR2 YYREEE (reference sequence). Here the CDR3 DNA reads TGTGCCAGCAGCCGGAGTAGGACAGATACGCAGTATTTT. It yields the protein CASSRSRTDTQYF.

J is TRBJ1-5 and V is TRBV30, with D maybe TRBD1 (5 bases). V lost 2 bases, J lost 11 bases, and 13 bases lay in between. Germline CDR1 is GTSNPN and CDR2 is SVGIG (reference sequence). The CDR3 is made up of 12 amino acids. In DNA form, the CDR3 reads TGTGCCTGGAGTCTCGGGCCGGGGGCCCAGCATTTT. It translates to CAWSLGPGAQHF.

V gene TRBV28 combines with J gene TRBJ2-3, with D uncertain. Trimming took off 3 bases at V and 1 base at J, with 11 bases between the two ends. This CDR3 region has 15 residues. Germline CDR1 MDHEN, CDR2 SYDVKM. CDR3 sequence: CASSLLRQGTDTQYF. The DNA of the CDR3 is TGTGCCAGCAGTTTGCTCAGACAAGGCACAGATACGCAGTATTTT.

This sequence joins TRBV27 and TRBJ1-2; the match to TRBD1 covers 10 bases. This CDR3 has 15 residues. The ends lost 5 bases at V and 5 bases at J; junction bases unmatched: 8. Germline V gene lookup returns CDR1 MNHEY and CDR2 SMNVEV (reference sequence). Written as DNA, the CDR3 is TGTGCCAGCAGTCCCCGGGACAGGGGACCTTATGGCTACACCTTC. This translates into CASSPRDRGPYGYTF.

The chain employs TRBV3-1 (or the pseudogene TRBV3-2) and TRBJ2-2, with D possibly being TRBD2 (5 bases). CDR3 length equals 12 residues. Germline CDR1 LGHDT, CDR2 YNNKEL (reference sequence). With 11 bases removed from V and 3 bases from J, the gap between germline ends came to 10 bases. The CDR3 is CACSGDTGELFF. The CDR3 nucleotides are TGTGCCTGCTCCGGGGACACCGGGGAGCTGTTTTTT.

The chain carries TRBV6-5 and TRBJ2-5; TRBD1 aligns across 8 bases. With 6 bases clipped from V and 4 bases from J, the junction kept 7 bases outside the gene matches. This CDR3 region has 14 residues. The V gene's germline CDR1 is MNHEY and CDR2 SVGAGI. In nucleotides, the CDR3 is TGTGCCAGCAGCCCCAGGACAGGGAGAGAGACCCAGTACTTC. Protein: CASSPRTGRETQYF.

The V and J genes are TRBV15 and TRBJ1-1, with D hard to call. The CDR3 is 16 amino acids. The V gene's germline CDR1 is LNHNV and CDR2 YYDKDF (reference sequence). The V end was cut by 0 bases, the J end by 1 base, with 12 bases between. In DNA, the CDR3 is TGTGCCACCAGCAGAGATGGTGGCGGAAGGAACACTGAAGCTTTCTTT. Its translation: CATSRDGGGRNTEAFF.

The chain joins TRBV19 to TRBJ1-1; TRBD1 matches 8 bases. CDR3 length equals 15 residues. Per the germline V gene, CDR1 is LNHDA and CDR2 is SQIVND (reference sequence). J was trimmed by 4 bases and V by 5 bases; bases with no gene match: 9. The CDR3 DNA is TGTGCCAGTAGTCTCCGACAGGGGACGGGCACTGAAGCTTTCTTT. It translates to CASSLRQGTGTEAFF.

The chain links TRBV5-1 to TRBJ2-2; D is uncertain. Per germline, CDR1 SGHRS and CDR2 YFSETQ. The CDR3 runs to 14 residues. Trimming cost V 5 bases and J 0 bases, with 8 bases left between them. This chain's CDR3 is CASREGANTGELFF. The CDR3 nucleotides are TGCGCCAGCAGAGAAGGAGCGAACACCGGGGAGCTGTTTTTT. Looking up the rest from reference TRBV5-1 and TRBJ2-2 gives the full variable domain: KAGVTQTPRYLIKTRGQQVTLSCSPISGHRSVSWYQQTPGQGLQFLFEYFSETQRNKGNFPGRFSGRQFSNSRSEMNVSTLELGDSALYLCASREGANTGELFFGEGSRLTVL.

The gene calls are TRBV28 and TRBJ1-5; 7 bases are a match to TRBD1. The V segment lost 3 bases and the J segment 2 bases; nucleotides outside the gene matches: 10. CDR3 length: 17 residues. Germline values: CDR1 MDHEN, CDR2 SYDVKM. CDR3 region: CASSFSGGGWGNQPQHF. The CDR3 nucleotides are TGTGCCAGCAGTTTTTCCGGAGGGGGCTGGGGCAATCAGCCCCAGCATTTT.

This clone was recorded once. The chain couples TRBV2 to TRBJ1-4; possibly TRBD1 for D (6 bases). Trimming pared 3 bases from V and 3 bases from J, leaving 11 bases between. The CDR3 length is 15 residues. CDR1 and CDR2 (germline): SNHLY, FYNNEI. The CDR3 reads CASSEQGTANEKLFF. In DNA, the CDR3 is TGTGCCAGCAGTGAGCAGGGGACGGCTAATGAAAAACTGTTTTTT.

With regard to this clone: The junction differs from germline at one of its ends, possibly a read error. CDR3 coding DNA: TGCAGTGCTAGAGAGGAGGGGCAGAGATTC. It specifies CSAREEGQRF. The chain carries TRBV20-1 and TRBJ2-7, with D perhaps TRBD2 (6 bases). The germline V gene encodes CDR1 DFQATT and CDR2 SNEGSKA (reference sequence). The CDR3 totals 10 residues.

The chain recombines TRBV3-1 (or the pseudogene TRBV3-2) with TRBJ2-4, with 9 bases matching TRBD2. The CDR3 runs 16 residues. CDR1 LGHDT and CDR2 YNNKEL come from the germline V gene (reference sequence). V lost 8 bases, J lost 4 bases, and 12 bases stayed unmatched. CDR3 DNA: TGTGCCAGCCGAAACTCCGGGACTAGCCAAAAAAACATTCAGTACTTC. Translated: CASRNSGTSQKNIQYF.

V is TRBV4-2 and J is TRBJ2-2, with D possibly matching TRBD1 (5 bases). CDR3 size: 15 residues. V was shortened by 4 bases and J by 5 bases, with 14 bases between the two germline ends. CDR1 is LGHNA and CDR2 is YNFKEQ in the germline V gene. The CDR3, as DNA: TGTGCCAGCAGCCGATGGGGCGCATCTACCGGGGAGCTGTTTTTT. Translated, it gives CASSRWGASTGELFF.

The V call is TRBV9, the J call TRBJ1-1; D may be TRBD1 (5 bases). V gave up 0 bases and J gave up 1 base, with 16 bases separating them. CDR1 and CDR2 from the germline V gene are SGDLS and YYNGEE. The CDR3 is 17 amino acids. The CDR3 here is CASSVGSWGGRNTEAFF. The CDR3 nucleotides read TGTGCCAGCAGCGTAGGCTCCTGGGGGGGGAGGAACACTGAAGCTTTCTTT. The variable domain in full, with the rest retrieved from reference TRBV9 and TRBJ1-1, is DSGVTQTPKHLITATGQRVTLRCSPRSGDLSVYWYQQSLDQGLQFLIQYYNGEERAKGNILERFSAQQFPDLHSELNLSSLELGDSALYFCASSVGSWGGRNTEAFFGQGTRLTVV.

This clone was seen more than once but under ten times. V and J are TRBV10-1 and TRBJ2-7, with 14 bases matching TRBD2. The V segment lost 0 bases and the J segment 7 bases; nucleotides outside the gene matches: 11. The CDR3 sequence is 18 residues long. The germline V gene has CDR1 WNHNN and CDR2 SYGVQD (reference sequence). CDR3 loop: CASSESPLTSGRAWEQYF. The CDR3 DNA follows: TGCGCCAGCAGTGAGTCGCCCCTGACTAGCGGGAGGGCCTGGGAGCAGTACTTC.

The rearrangement links TRBV5-1 to TRBJ1-5, with a tentative D call TRBD1 (5 bases). The CDR3 consists of 14 residues. V was cut by 1 base and J by 3 bases, with 8 bases left in between. The germline V gene encodes CDR1 SGHRS and CDR2 YFSETQ. The CDR3 protein is CASSLTGFNQPQHF. The CDR3 bases are TGCGCCAGCAGCTTGACAGGTTTCAATCAGCCCCAGCATTTT.

V is TRBV30 and J is TRBJ1-2, with 7 bases identical to TRBD1. CDR3 length: 14 residues. The germline V gene has CDR1 GTSNPN and CDR2 SVGIG (reference sequence). The junction had 13 bases not matched to a gene; V was cut back by 8 bases and J by 4 bases. CDR3 in amino acids: CALFLPGQFYGYTF. The CDR3 DNA reads as TGTGCCCTTTTCCTTCCGGGACAGTTCTATGGCTACACCTTC.

J is TRBJ1-3 and V is TRBV28; no definite D call. Between the trimmed V and J ends, which lost 5 bases and 1 base, there was a span of 9 bases. The CDR3 covers 14 residues. Germline-derived CDR1 and CDR2 are MDHEN and SYDVKM. The CDR3 nucleotides are TGTGCCAGCAGTCTCCTAGGATCTGGAAACACCATATATTTT. Amino acids: CASSLLGSGNTIYF. The whole variable domain, filled in from reference TRBV28 and TRBJ1-3, reads DVKVTQSSRYLVKRTGEKVFLECVQDMDHENMFWYRQDPGLGLRLIYFSYDVKMKEKGDIPEGYSVSREKKERFSLILESASTNQTSMYLCASSLLGSGNTIYFGEGSWLTVV.